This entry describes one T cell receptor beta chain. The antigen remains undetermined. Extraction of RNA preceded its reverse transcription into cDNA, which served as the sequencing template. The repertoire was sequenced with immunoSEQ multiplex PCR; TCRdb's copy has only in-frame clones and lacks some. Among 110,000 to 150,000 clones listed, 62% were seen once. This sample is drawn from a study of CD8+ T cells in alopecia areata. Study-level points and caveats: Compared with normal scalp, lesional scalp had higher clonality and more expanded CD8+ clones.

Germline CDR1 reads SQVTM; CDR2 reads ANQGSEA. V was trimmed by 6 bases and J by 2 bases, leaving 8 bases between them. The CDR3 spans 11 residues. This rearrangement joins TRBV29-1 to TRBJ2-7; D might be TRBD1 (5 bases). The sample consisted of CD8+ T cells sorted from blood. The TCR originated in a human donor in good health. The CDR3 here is CSVAGTYEQYF. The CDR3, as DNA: TGCAGCGTCGCAGGGACCTACGAGCAGTACTTC.